Following are 22 T cell receptor beta chains from one sample sequenced in a study of cytomegalovirus exposure and HLA in healthy donors. Primers for the PCR totalled 60 Vbeta and 13 Jbeta. Method: immunoSEQ multiplex PCR; TCRdb's copy keeps in-frame clones and lacks some. The data show some 90,000 clones, about 79% seen once. The sequenced sample consisted of PBMCs. Source of these receptors: a female donor in good health and CMV-seronegative.

The chain combines TRBV28 with TRBJ2-5, with D uncertain. V was shortened by 3 bases and J by 6 bases, with 11 bases between the two germline ends. The germline CDR1 and CDR2 sequences are MDHEN and SYDVKM. This CDR3 is built from 13 residues. This chain's CDR3 is CASSLSGPKTQYF. The CDR3 DNA reads TGTGCCAGCAGTTTGTCGGGTCCGAAGACCCAGTACTTC.

The rearrangement uses TRBV7-8 and TRBJ2-5; 7 bases are a match to TRBD2. This CDR3 has 15 amino acids. CDR1 and CDR2 from the germline V gene are SGHVS and FQNEAQ. J gave up 2 bases and V 3 bases, and 6 bases lay outside the gene matches. The CDR3: CASSFRLAEQETQYF. CDR3 coding DNA: TGTGCCAGCAGCTTCCGACTAGCAGAACAAGAGACCCAGTACTTC.

This chain connects TRBV18 to TRBJ1-5, with 8 bases identical to TRBD1. Trimming took 3 bases from V and 6 from J; bases not matched to a gene: 10. Germline V gene lookup returns CDR1 KGHSH and CDR2 LQKENI. This CDR3 is 16 amino acids long. This chain's CDR3 is CASSPGGRGLIQPQHF. The DNA for the CDR3 is TGTGCCAGCTCACCGGGGGGCAGGGGGCTGATTCAGCCCCAGCATTTT.

The chain uses TRBV30 and TRBJ2-7, with 10 bases identical to TRBD1. The CDR3 is made up of 15 amino acids. V trimming: 1 base; J trimming: 0 bases; junction bases outside the gene matches: 3. From germline, CDR1 is GTSNPN and CDR2 SVGIG (reference sequence). CDR3 nucleotides: TGTGCCTGGAGTGCCTGGACAGGGGGCTCCTACGAGCAGTACTTC. This translates into CAWSAWTGGSYEQYF.

The chain carries TRBV4-1 and TRBJ1-1; possible D gene TRBD1, 6 bases. Germline V lookup: CDR1 MGHRA, CDR2 YSYEKL. This CDR3 is 15 amino acids long. Trimming took off 0 bases at V and 2 bases at J, with 10 bases between the two ends. The CDR3 region has the DNA TGCGCCAGCAGCCAAGAACCAGGGGCAAACACTGAAGCTTTCTTT. Amino acids: CASSQEPGANTEAFF.

This clone was detected only a few times. The V and J genes are TRBV4-1 and TRBJ2-3; TRBD2 matches 10 bases. This CDR3 region has 15 residues. Germline V gene lookup returns CDR1 MGHRA and CDR2 YSYEKL. V lost 6 bases, J lost 3 bases, and 6 bases stayed unmatched. CDR3 protein: CASSSPGLATDTQYF. The CDR3 nucleotides read TGCGCCAGCAGTTCACCGGGACTAGCGACAGATACGCAGTATTTT.

J is TRBJ1-3 and V is TRBV5-1; 7 nucleotides align to TRBD1. Germline V gene sequence: CDR1 SGHRS, CDR2 YFSETQ. V shed 4 bases and J 1 base; nucleotides not matched to a gene: 8. CDR3 length: 16 residues. The CDR3 DNA is TGCGCCAGCAGCGACCCGACAGGGAGATCTGGAAACACCATATATTTT. It specifies CASSDPTGRSGNTIYF.

The table lists this clone with a few counts. This chain uses TRBV5-1 with TRBJ2-5, with TRBD2 matching 8 bases. The CDR3 is 14 amino acids. In germline, CDR1 is SGHRS, CDR2 YFSETQ. V lost 4 bases to trimming and J lost 2 bases; unmatched junction nucleotides: 4. CDR3 region: CASSLTSAQETQYF. CDR3 sequence (DNA): TGCGCCAGCAGCCTGACTAGCGCACAAGAGACCCAGTACTTC.

This clone has just a few counts. The chain links TRBV27 to TRBJ2-6; TRBD1 matches at 8 bases. The CDR3 sequence is 13 residues long. Germline CDR1 and CDR2: MNHEY and SMNVEV (reference sequence). V gave up 9 bases and J gave up 2 bases; unmatched junction bases: 0. CDR3: CARQGAGANVLTF. The DNA for the CDR3 is TGTGCCAGACAGGGGGCTGGGGCCAACGTCCTGACTTTC.

V gene TRBV15 combines with J gene TRBJ1-5, with a possible D match to TRBD1 (5 bases). The V end lost 1 base, the J end lost 4 bases, and 8 bases lay between the germline ends. The germline gives CDR1 LNHNV, CDR2 YYDKDF (reference sequence). This CDR3 comprises 14 residues. The CDR3 reads CATSRAGVNQPQHF. The CDR3 DNA sequence: TGTGCCACCAGCAGAGCGGGGGTAAATCAGCCCCAGCATTTT.

The V gene is TRBV28, the J gene TRBJ1-2; 8 positions agree with TRBD1. V lost 2 bases and J lost 5; bases outside the gene matches: 7. This CDR3 spans 15 amino acids. Germline V gene sequence: CDR1 MDHEN, CDR2 SYDVKM. In DNA, the CDR3 is TGTGCCAGCAGTTTACTTGGGACAGGTGATTATGGCTACACCTTC. Translated: CASSLLGTGDYGYTF.

This clone was picked up a small number of times. V and J are TRBV5-1 and TRBJ1-2; possible D gene TRBD1, 6 bases. This CDR3 is built from 13 residues. V dropped 4 bases and J dropped 0 bases, with 7 bases sitting between them. The V gene's germline CDR1 is SGHRS and CDR2 YFSETQ. In nucleotides, the CDR3 is TGCGCCAGCAGCGACAGGCCTAACTATGGCTACACCTTC. Translation gives CASSDRPNYGYTF. Filled out from reference TRBV5-1 and TRBJ1-2, the complete variable domain reads KAGVTQTPRYLIKTRGQQVTLSCSPISGHRSVSWYQQTPGQGLQFLFEYFSETQRNKGNFPGRFSGRQFSNSRSEMNVSTLELGDSALYLCASSDRPNYGYTFGSGTRLTVV.

J is TRBJ1-5 and V is TRBV27; D call uncertain. Germline CDR1 MNHEY, CDR2 SMNVEV (reference sequence). V dropped 3 bases and J dropped 6 bases, with 9 bases sitting between them. The CDR3 has 13 residues. The CDR3 reads CASSFRGSQPQHF. For the CDR3, the DNA is TGTGCCAGCAGTTTCCGGGGATCTCAGCCCCAGCATTTT.

The V and J genes are TRBV6-5 and TRBJ1-2; 7 bases are a match to TRBD1. V lost 6 bases and J lost 4; bases outside the gene matches: 8. The CDR3 runs to 14 residues. Germline CDR1 MNHEY, CDR2 SVGAGI. The CDR3 DNA sequence: TGTGCCAGCAGATTGACAGGGCGGGTCTATGGCTACACCTTC. Translated: CASRLTGRVYGYTF.

The chain has TRBV6-6 and TRBJ1-4; 7 nucleotides agree with TRBD1. The CDR3 loop spans 13 amino acids. Germline V gene lookup returns CDR1 MNHNY and CDR2 SVGAGI (reference sequence). Trimming took 6 bases from V and 8 from J; bases not matched to a gene: 6. CDR3: CASRSRGEEKLFF. In DNA, the CDR3 is TGTGCCAGCAGGTCCAGGGGGGAAGAAAAACTGTTTTTT.

The chain uses TRBV28 and TRBJ1-1; 9 bases align to TRBD1. The ends lost 6 bases at V and 1 base at J; junction bases unmatched: 3. CDR1 and CDR2 (germline): MDHEN, SYDVKM. The CDR3 is 14 residues long. For the CDR3, the DNA is TGTGCCAGCAGCTCGGGACAGGGGAACACTGAAGCTTTCTTT. Its protein product is CASSSGQGNTEAFF. The variable domain in full, completed from reference TRBV28 and TRBJ1-1, reads DVKVTQSSRYLVKRTGEKVFLECVQDMDHENMFWYRQDPGLGLRLIYFSYDVKMKEKGDIPEGYSVSREKKERFSLILESASTNQTSMYLCASSSGQGNTEAFFGQGTRLTVV.

Regarding this clone: Other DNA sequences in the sample encode the same CDR3. In nucleotides, the CDR3 is TGCGCCAGCAGCCTCCGTCCGGGGACAGGGGGAAACGAGCAGTACTTC. Amino acid sequence: CASSLRPGTGGNEQYF. The chain couples TRBV5-1 to TRBJ2-7, with TRBD1 matching 11 bases. The CDR3 length is 16 residues. The V gene's germline CDR1 is SGHRS and CDR2 YFSETQ. The trim removed 4 bases at V and 5 bases at J, leaving 11 bases unmatched.

J is TRBJ2-3 and V is TRBV6-5, with D maybe TRBD1 (6 bases). Trimming removed 1 base from V and 6 bases from J, with 11 bases in between. In germline, CDR1 is MNHEY, CDR2 SVGAGI. The CDR3 is made up of 14 amino acids. CDR3 DNA: TGTGCCAGCAGTTACTTCGGACAGCCCGATACGCAGTATTTT. It translates to CASSYFGQPDTQYF.

This clone showed up just a few times. CDR3 region: CASSQGTGAEAFF. CDR3 bases: TGCGCCAGCAGCCAAGGGACAGGGGCTGAAGCTTTCTTT. The rearrangement links TRBV4-1 to TRBJ1-1; TRBD1 matches 9 bases. The ends lost 1 base at V and 6 bases at J; junction bases unmatched: 0. Germline V gene lookup returns CDR1 MGHRA and CDR2 YSYEKL. This CDR3 contains 13 residues.

The chain couples TRBV28 to TRBJ2-7, with 11 bases aligning to TRBD2. This CDR3 has 15 amino acids. Germline trimming cut 1 base from V and 7 bases from J; bases unmatched to any gene: 6. CDR1 and CDR2 from the germline V gene are MDHEN and SYDVKM. The CDR3 DNA sequence: TGTGCCAGCAGTTTATTGGCTAGCGGGGGGAAGGAGCAGTACTTC. Residues: CASSLLASGGKEQYF.

The chain combines TRBV18 with TRBJ2-3, with D unclear. The CDR3 loop spans 13 amino acids. The germline CDR1 and CDR2 sequences are KGHSH and LQKENI. The germline V and J ends were trimmed by 3 bases and 2 bases, with 6 bases remaining between them. CDR3 sequence (DNA): TGTGCCAGCTCACCGGAGTACACAGATACGCAGTATTTT. Encoded protein: CASSPEYTDTQYF.

This chain links TRBV2 with TRBJ2-3; 9 positions match TRBD1. J gave up 4 bases and V 5 bases, and 4 bases lay outside the gene matches. In germline, CDR1 is SNHLY, CDR2 FYNNEI. The CDR3 length is 14 residues. As DNA, the CDR3 is TGTGCCAGCAGTCGGGACAGGGTTGCAGATACGCAGTATTTT. Its translation: CASSRDRVADTQYF.